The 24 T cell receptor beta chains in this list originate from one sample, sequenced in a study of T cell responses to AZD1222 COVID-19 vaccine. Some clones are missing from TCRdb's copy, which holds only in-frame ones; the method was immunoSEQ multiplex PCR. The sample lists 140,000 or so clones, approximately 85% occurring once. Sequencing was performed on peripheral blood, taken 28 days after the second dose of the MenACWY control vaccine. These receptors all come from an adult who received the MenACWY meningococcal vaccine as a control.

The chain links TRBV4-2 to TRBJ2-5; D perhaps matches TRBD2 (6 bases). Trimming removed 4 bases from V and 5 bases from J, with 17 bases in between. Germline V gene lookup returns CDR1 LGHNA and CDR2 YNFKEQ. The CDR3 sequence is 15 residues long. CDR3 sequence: CASSRTLSGAETQYF. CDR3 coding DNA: TGTGCCAGCAGCCGAACCCTTAGCGGAGCGGAGACCCAGTACTTC.

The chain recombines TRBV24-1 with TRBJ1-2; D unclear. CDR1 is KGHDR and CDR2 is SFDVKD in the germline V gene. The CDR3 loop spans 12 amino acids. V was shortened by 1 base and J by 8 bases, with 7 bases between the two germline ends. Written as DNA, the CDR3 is TGTGCCACCAGTGATTTTGGGGAAGGCTACACCTTC. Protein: CATSDFGEGYTF.

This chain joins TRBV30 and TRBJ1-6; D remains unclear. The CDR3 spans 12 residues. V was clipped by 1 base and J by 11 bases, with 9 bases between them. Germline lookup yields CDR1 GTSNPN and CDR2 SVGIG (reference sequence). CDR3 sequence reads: CAWSAGRAPLHF. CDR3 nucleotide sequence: TGTGCCTGGAGTGCCGGCCGTGCACCCCTCCACTTT.

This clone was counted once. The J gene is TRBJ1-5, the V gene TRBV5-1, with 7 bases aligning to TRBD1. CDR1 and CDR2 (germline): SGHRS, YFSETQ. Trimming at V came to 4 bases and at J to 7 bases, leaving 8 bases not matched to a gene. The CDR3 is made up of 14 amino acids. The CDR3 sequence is CASSPGTVGQPQHF. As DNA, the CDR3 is TGCGCCAGCAGCCCTGGGACAGTTGGCCAGCCCCAGCATTTT.

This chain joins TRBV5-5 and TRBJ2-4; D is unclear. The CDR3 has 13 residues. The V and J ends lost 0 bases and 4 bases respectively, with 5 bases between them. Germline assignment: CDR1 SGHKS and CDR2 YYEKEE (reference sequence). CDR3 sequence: CASSLGEKNIQYF. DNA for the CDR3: TGTGCCAGCAGCTTGGGAGAGAAAAACATTCAGTACTTC.

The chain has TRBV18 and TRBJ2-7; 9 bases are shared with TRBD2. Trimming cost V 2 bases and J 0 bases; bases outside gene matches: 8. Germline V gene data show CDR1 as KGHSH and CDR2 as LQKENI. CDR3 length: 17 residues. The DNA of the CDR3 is TGTGCCAGCTCACCAGGTTCTAGCGGGGCCCACTCCTACGAGCAGTACTTC. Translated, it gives CASSPGSSGAHSYEQYF.

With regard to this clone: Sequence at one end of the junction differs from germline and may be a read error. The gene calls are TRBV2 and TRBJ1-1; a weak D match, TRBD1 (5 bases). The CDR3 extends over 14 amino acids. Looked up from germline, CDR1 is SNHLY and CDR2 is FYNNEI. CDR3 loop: CASSDQGRNTEAFF. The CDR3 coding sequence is TGTGCCAGCAGTGACCAGGGAAGGAACACTGAGGCTTTCTTT.

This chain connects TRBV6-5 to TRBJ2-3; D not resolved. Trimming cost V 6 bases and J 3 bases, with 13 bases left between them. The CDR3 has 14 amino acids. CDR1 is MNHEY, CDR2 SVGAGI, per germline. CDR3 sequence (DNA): TGTGCCAGCAGCCTCCAGGCGAGTACAGATACGCAGTATTTT. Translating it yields CASSLQASTDTQYF.

The CDR3 region is CASSTTSDPTDTQYF. The DNA of the CDR3 is TGTGCCAGTAGTACGACTAGCGATCCTACAGATACGCAGTATTTT. J is TRBJ2-3 and V is TRBV19, with 8 nucleotides matching TRBD2. The CDR3 contains 15 residues. CDR1 LNHDA and CDR2 SQIVND come from the germline V gene (reference sequence). V shed 4 bases and J 3 bases; nucleotides not matched to a gene: 6.

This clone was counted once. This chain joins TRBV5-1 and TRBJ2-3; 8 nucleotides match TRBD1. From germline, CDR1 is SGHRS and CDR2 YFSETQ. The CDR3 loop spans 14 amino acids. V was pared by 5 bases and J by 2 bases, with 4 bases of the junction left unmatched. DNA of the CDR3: TGCGCCAGCAGGGACAGGGTATCCACAGATACGCAGTATTTT. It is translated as CASRDRVSTDTQYF.

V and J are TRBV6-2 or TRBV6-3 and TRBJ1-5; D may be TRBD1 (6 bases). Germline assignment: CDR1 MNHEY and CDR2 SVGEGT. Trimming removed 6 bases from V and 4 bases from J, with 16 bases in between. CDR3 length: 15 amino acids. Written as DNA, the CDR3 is TGTGCCAGCAGCCGACCCCGGGACAAGAATCAGCCCCAGCATTTT. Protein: CASSRPRDKNQPQHF.

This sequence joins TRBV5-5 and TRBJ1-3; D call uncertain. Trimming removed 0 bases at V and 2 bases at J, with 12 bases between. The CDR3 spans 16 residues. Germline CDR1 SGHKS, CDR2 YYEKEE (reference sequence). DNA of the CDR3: TGTGCCAGCAGCTTGGTGGCGGCCGGACCTGGAAACACCATATATTTT. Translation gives CASSLVAAGPGNTIYF.

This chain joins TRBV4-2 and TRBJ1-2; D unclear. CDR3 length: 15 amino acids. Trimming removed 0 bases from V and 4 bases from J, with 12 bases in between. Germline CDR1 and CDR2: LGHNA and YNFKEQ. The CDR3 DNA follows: TGTGCCAGCAGCCAAGATTTGGCGAGGAGCTATGGCTACACCTTC. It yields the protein CASSQDLARSYGYTF.

The CDR3 spells CASSQGGANSPLHF. In DNA, the CDR3 is TGTGCCAGCTCACAGGGGGGGGCGAATTCACCCCTCCACTTT. The chain recombines TRBV18 with TRBJ1-6; TRBD1 is a possible D gene (6 bases). Germline CDR1 reads KGHSH; CDR2 reads LQKENI. The CDR3 is made up of 14 amino acids. Trimming took 4 bases from V and 7 from J, leaving 11 bases between them.

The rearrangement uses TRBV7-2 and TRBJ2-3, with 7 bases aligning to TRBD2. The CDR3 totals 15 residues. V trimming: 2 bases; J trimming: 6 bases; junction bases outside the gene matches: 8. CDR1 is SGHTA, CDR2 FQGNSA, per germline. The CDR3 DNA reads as TGTGCCAGCAGCTTAAGCGGCGGGGGAAGTGATACGCAGTATTTT. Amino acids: CASSLSGGGSDTQYF.

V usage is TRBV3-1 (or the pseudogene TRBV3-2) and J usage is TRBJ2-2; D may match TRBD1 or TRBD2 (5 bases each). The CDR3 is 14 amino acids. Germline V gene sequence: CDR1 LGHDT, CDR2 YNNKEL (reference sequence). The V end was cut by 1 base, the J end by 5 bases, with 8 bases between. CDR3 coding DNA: TGTGCCAGCAGCCAAGCGTGGGGGACCGGGGAGCTGTTTTTT. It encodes CASSQAWGTGELFF.

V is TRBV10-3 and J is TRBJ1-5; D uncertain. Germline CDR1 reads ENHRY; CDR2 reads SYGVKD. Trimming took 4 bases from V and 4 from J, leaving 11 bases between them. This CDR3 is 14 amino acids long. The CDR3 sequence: CAISGHGENQPQHF. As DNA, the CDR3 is TGTGCCATCAGTGGTCACGGAGAAAATCAGCCCCAGCATTTT.

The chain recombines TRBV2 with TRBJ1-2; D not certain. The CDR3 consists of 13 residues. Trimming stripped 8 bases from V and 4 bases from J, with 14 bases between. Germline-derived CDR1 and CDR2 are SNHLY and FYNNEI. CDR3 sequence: CASATVEVYGYTF. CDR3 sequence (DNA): TGTGCCAGCGCTACAGTGGAGGTCTATGGCTACACCTTC.

CDR3 sequence (DNA): TGTGCCAGCAGCACGGGCCCGACGGGTCAGCCCCAGCATTTT. It specifies CASSTGPTGQPQHF. The rearrangement joins TRBV9 to TRBJ1-5; D remains unclear. CDR3 length: 14 amino acids. Trimming pared 4 bases from V and 6 bases from J, leaving 14 bases between. Germline values: CDR1 SGDLS, CDR2 YYNGEE.

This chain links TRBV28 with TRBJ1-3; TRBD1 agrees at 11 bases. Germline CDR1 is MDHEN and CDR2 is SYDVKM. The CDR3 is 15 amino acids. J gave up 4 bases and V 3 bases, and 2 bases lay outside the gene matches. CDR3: CASSFWTGGGNTIYF. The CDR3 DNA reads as TGTGCCAGCAGTTTTTGGACAGGGGGCGGAAACACCATATATTTT.

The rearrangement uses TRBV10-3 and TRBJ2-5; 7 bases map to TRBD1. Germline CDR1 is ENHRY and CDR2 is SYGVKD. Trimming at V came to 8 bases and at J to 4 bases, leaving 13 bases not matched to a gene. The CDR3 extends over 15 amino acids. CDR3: CAIQKGDSFLETQYF. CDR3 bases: TGTGCCATCCAAAAGGGGGACAGCTTTTTAGAGACCCAGTACTTC.

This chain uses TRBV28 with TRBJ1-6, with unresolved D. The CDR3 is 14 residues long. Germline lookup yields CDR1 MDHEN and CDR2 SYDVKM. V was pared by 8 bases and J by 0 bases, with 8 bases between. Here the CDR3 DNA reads TGTGCCAGCTATTCGGGCTCCTATAATTCACCCCTCCACTTT. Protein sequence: CASYSGSYNSPLHF. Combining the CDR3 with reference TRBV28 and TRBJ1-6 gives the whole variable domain DVKVTQSSRYLVKRTGEKVFLECVQDMDHENMFWYRQDPGLGLRLIYFSYDVKMKEKGDIPEGYSVSREKKERFSLILESASTNQTSMYLCASYSGSYNSPLHFGNGTRLTVT.

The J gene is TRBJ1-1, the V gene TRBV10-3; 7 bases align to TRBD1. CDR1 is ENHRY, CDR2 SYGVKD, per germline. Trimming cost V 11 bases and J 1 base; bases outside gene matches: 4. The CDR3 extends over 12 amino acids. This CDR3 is CASRTGNTEAFF. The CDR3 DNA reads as TGTGCCTCCCGGACAGGGAACACTGAAGCTTTCTTT.

CDR3 residues: CASSYSRDTDLQTYEQYF. The CDR3 DNA sequence: TGTGCCAGCAGTTACTCGAGGGACACGGACCTTCAGACCTACGAGCAGTACTTC. This sequence joins TRBV6-2 or TRBV6-3 and TRBJ2-7; D might be TRBD1 (6 bases). Germline values: CDR1 MNHEY, CDR2 SVGEGT. V dropped 0 bases and J dropped 2 bases, with 20 bases sitting between them. The CDR3 covers 18 residues.